Described below is a single TCR beta chain sequence and its context. Its antigen is not identified. These data originate in a study of cytomegalovirus exposure and HLA in healthy donors. Study-wide results and caveats: By a later analysis, the bulk of CMV-associated TCR beta chains appeared HLA-restricted. Highest at DRB1 and lowest at HLA-C, TCR association rates differed among HLA loci in a later analysis.

The V gene's germline CDR1 is SEHNR and CDR2 FQNEAQ (reference sequence). V lost 5 bases to trimming and J lost 0 bases, with 17 bases between them. The CDR3 is 16 amino acids. 60 Vbeta and 13 Jbeta primers were used in PCR. Sequenced by immunoSEQ multiplex PCR; TCRdb stores in-frame clones only, minus some. Here the sample spans 95,000 to 150,000 clones, 65% to 90% being singletons. V is TRBV7-9 and J is TRBJ2-7, with D possibly being TRBD2 (6 bases). Sequences were obtained from PBMCs. The clonotype was recovered from a man aged 30-40 years in good health and CMV-seronegative. The CDR3 DNA is TGTGCCAGCAGCGGGACCGGGACGGAGGGCTCCTACGAGCAGTACTTC. Residues: CASSGTGTEGSYEQYF.